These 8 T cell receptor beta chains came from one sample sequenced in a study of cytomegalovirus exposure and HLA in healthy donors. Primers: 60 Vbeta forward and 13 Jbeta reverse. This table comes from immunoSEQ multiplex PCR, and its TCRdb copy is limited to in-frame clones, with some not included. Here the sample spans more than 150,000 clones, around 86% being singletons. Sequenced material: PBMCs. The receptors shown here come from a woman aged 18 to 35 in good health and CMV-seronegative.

CDR3 bases: TGTGCCAGCAGCTCCCGAGAGTATGGTAGCAATCAGCCCCAGCATTTT. It yields the protein CASSSREYGSNQPQHF. The chain couples TRBV7-8 to TRBJ1-5; D uncertain. Trimming removed 4 bases from V and 0 bases from J, with 13 bases in between. Germline V gene lookup returns CDR1 SGHVS and CDR2 FQNEAQ. The CDR3 runs to 16 residues.

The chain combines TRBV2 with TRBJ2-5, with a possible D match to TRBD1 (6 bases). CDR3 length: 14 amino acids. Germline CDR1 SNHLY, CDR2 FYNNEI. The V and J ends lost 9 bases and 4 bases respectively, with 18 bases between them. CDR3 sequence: CASRDNRISETQYF. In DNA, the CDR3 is TGTGCCAGTAGGGACAACAGGATCTCAGAGACCCAGTACTTC.

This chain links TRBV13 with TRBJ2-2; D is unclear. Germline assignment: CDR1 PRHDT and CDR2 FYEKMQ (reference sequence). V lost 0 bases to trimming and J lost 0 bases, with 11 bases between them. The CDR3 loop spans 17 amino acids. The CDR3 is CASSLGPRMANTGELFF. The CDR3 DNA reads TGTGCCAGCAGCTTAGGCCCGAGGATGGCGAACACCGGGGAGCTGTTTTTT.

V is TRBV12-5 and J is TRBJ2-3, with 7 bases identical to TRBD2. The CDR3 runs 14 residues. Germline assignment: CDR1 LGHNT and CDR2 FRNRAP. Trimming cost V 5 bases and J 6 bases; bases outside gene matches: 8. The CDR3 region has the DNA TGTGCTAGTGGTGATAGCGGGCGGGGGGATACGCAGTATTTT. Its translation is CASGDSGRGDTQYF.

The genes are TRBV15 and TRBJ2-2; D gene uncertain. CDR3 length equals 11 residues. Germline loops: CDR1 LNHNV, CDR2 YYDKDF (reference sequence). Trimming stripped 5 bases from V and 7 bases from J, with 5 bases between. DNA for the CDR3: TGTGCCACCAGCGTTAGCGGGGAGCTGTTTTTT. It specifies CATSVSGELFF.

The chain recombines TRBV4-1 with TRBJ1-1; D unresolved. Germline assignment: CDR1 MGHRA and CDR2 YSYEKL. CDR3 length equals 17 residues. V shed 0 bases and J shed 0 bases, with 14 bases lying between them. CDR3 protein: CASSQDPQTGLNTEAFF. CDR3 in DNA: TGCGCCAGCAGCCAAGACCCTCAGACGGGTTTGAACACTGAAGCTTTCTTT.

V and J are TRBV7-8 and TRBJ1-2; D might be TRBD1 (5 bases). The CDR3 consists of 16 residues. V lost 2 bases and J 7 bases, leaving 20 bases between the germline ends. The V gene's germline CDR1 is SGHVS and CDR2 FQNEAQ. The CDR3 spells CASSLFAGSTIGGYTF. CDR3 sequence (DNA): TGTGCCAGCAGCTTATTCGCAGGGTCGACCATTGGTGGCTACACCTTC.

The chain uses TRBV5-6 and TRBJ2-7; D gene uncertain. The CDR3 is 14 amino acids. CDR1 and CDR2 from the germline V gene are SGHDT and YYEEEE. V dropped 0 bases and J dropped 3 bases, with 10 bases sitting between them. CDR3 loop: CASSLEQNLYEQYF. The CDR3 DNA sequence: TGTGCCAGCAGCTTGGAACAGAACCTCTACGAGCAGTACTTC.